The sequence of this T cell receptor (beta chain) was determined in a study of shared clonotypes between healthy human individuals. Libraries were prepared by immunoSEQ multiplex PCR; TCRdb keeps only in-frame clonotypes and omits some of them. The repertoire has about 2.3 million clones, 85% to 95% of them found once; the top ten carry about 0.37%. Germline V gene data show CDR1 as SGHRS and CDR2 as YFSETQ. The CDR3 extends over 16 amino acids. Trimming removed 0 bases from V and 5 bases from J, with 15 bases in between. This clonotype was obtained from a man aged 18 to 35 in good health. Some clones in this sample may be carry-over from other donors' samples. Specimen: naive CD4+ T cells from PBMCs. The subset denotes: CD45RA+ positively selected. The chain combines TRBV5-1 with TRBJ2-4, with TRBD1 as a possible D gene (5 bases). The CDR3 bases are TGCGCCAGCAGCTTGGGGTTAGGGGCCGGAGAAAACATTCAGTACTTC. This sequence encodes CASSLGLGAGENIQYF.